The text below deals with one T cell receptor (beta chain). This clone turned up a few times. Which antigen it targets is not known. Base qualities are not provided; no much larger clone lies one nucleotide away. The sample originates from a study of shared clonotypes between healthy human individuals (dated by TCRdb to 2019 to 2021). Background on the whole study: The cohort included three men and a couple of women between 18 and 49 years of age. Per donor, three plates each were used for CD4 naive and CD4 memory, two for CD8 naive, and one for CD8 memory. To estimate repertoire size and how much clonotypes are shared between individuals, the study performed deep sequencing of blood TCR repertoires from roughly five healthy adults. Different laboratories and diverse techniques were used to prepare libraries and sequence TCR repertoires, to increase sequencing depth and limit assay-specific biases. Per donor, leukapheresis produced somewhere between about 0.85 and 8.9 billion PBMCs. Summary of the overall study and its limitations: Rarefaction of sorted-subset datasets indicated incomplete sequencing despite the large sequencing depth. Compared with non-shared clonotypes, the clonotypes found in all four sorted-subset donors had higher generation probabilities. Pairwise subsampling led to the expectation that sequencing depth would affect the degree of clonotype sharing among donors. The genetic and exposure-history diversity represented was limited by the small number of donors. Naive subsets generally had larger estimated clonotype richness than memory subsets. Sharing across several donors was observed for about 5% of naive CD4, over 3% of naive CD8, about 2.5% of memory CD4, and roughly 0.4% of memory CD8 clonotypes. Only blood was sampled, and tissue TCR repertoires likely differ from those in blood.

Donors were healthy HIV-negative adults with no recently reported acute infections or vaccinations. All donors were Caucasian adults living in Nashville, Tennessee, USA. Magnetic negative selection was used to enrich CD4+ T cells, after which naive cells were positively selected on CD45RA and the negative fraction became the memory subset. Blood was collected by leukapheresis, and PBMCs were isolated by Ficoll-Histopaque density gradient centrifugation and then cryopreserved in liquid nitrogen vapor phase. Analytical flow cytometry was used to check the purity and quantity of every magnetically sorted T cell population. From each sorted fraction, genomic DNA was isolated and quantified by UV absorbance on a Nanodrop 2000c. Using the deep immunoSEQ assay, TCR CDR3 regions were amplified from genomic DNA by multiplex PCR. Extracted genomic DNA from each cell subset was spread evenly across all wells of several immunoSEQ 96-well plates, with each plate serving as a replicate. For sorted subsets, approximately 210 ng of genomic DNA, equivalent to some 33,000 T cell genomes, went into each replicate PCR. Purified libraries were quantified with a Qubit 3.0 fluorometer, sized on a Bioanalyzer 2100, and re-quantified with the KAPA Library Quantification kit. Every immunoSEQ 96-well plate was sequenced on a dedicated single-read 150-cycle Illumina NextSeq 550 flow cell. The study's processing was this. The immunoSEQ output contained only junctional sequences without quality scores, so filtering could not match that applied to full-length reads. To assign V/J genes and CDR3, sequences were annotated against IMGT germline references using PyIR, a Python wrapper for IgBLAST v1.9. Reads were removed for weak V/J assignments (E-value above 1e-6), missing CDR3, stop codons, out-of-frame junctions, or ambiguous translated residues. V3J clonotypes were defined by identical inferred V gene, J gene, and CDR3 amino acid sequence. Percentage overlap between repertoires was computed as shared unique clonotypes divided by the size of the smaller repertoire. Richness of each repertoire was evaluated using RTK rarefaction, the Chao1 estimator, and Recon v2.1 estimates of unobserved clonotypes. For all TCRbeta clonotypes obtained by the gDNA method from a handful of donors, generation probabilities were computed with OLGA. Not all clones reach the TCRdb copy of this immuneACCESS table, which keeps in-frame sequences only. Checked studies attribute under half of the gap to unresolved V genes and leave the rest unexplained. The V and J calls and clone size were taken over from that table, and D and trimming were inferred from the DNA. Within this sample are around 1.1 million clones, with around 77% of them counted one time only. The ten most abundant clones make up 0.89% of the sample.

The sequencing input was memory CD4+ T cells from PBMCs. In light of the paper, this sample's cell subset or site label describes: CD45RA-negative fraction. This clonotype was obtained from a man aged 18 to 30 in good health. Some clones in this sample may be carry-over from other donors' samples.

The nucleotide sequence reads as follows: TGCGCCAGCAGCCAAGCCTACGGACGGGTGAACACTGAAGCTTTCTTT. This is translated as CASSQAYGRVNTEAFF. The chain links TRBV4-1 with TRBJ1-1; too little of a D gene remains to name it. Per the germline V gene, MGHRA is the CDR1 and YSYEKL is the CDR2. The CDR3 runs 16 residues from the cysteine to the phenylalanine. Only the CDR3 part of the read is kept: 48 bases, read in frame from the first base. Between the V and J ends, shortened by 1 base and 0 bases respectively, the junction contains 12 bases.